Following are 3 T cell receptor beta chains from one sample sequenced in a study of blood T cell repertoires in COVID-19. This table comes from immunoSEQ multiplex PCR, and its TCRdb copy is limited to in-frame clones, with some not included. Seen here are 250,000 to 350,000 clones, around 84% observed once, and the top ten hold around 1.6%. The sample comprised peripheral blood. The receptors come from a human donor with COVID-19, enrolled during active disease. The donor label of this sample is uncertain.

V gene TRBV28 combines with J gene TRBJ2-3, with TRBD2 identical over 12 bases. CDR1 and CDR2 (germline): MDHEN, SYDVKM. This CDR3 contains 17 residues. V shed 7 bases, J shed 0 bases, and the junction held 8 bases outside the gene matches. The CDR3 coding sequence is TGTGCCAGCACCTTGTGGACTAGCGGGACTAGCACAGATACGCAGTATTTT. Its translation: CASTLWTSGTSTDTQYF.

The chain carries TRBV19 and TRBJ1-4; perhaps TRBD1 as D (6 bases). V dropped 6 bases and J dropped 0 bases, with 11 bases sitting between them. Looked up from germline, CDR1 is LNHDA and CDR2 is SQIVND (reference sequence). The CDR3 is 15 residues long. The CDR3 DNA is TGTGCCAGTAGGGGACAAGCCGCAACTAATGAAAAACTGTTTTTT. This translates into CASRGQAATNEKLFF.

The chain uses TRBV19 and TRBJ1-5; D gene ambiguous. From germline, CDR1 is LNHDA and CDR2 SQIVND (reference sequence). Deletions cut 2 bases from V and 9 bases from J, with 8 bases between. The CDR3 spans 12 residues. CDR3 loop: CASSIPPRPQHF. CDR3 nucleotide sequence: TGTGCCAGTAGTATACCCCCTAGGCCCCAGCATTTT.